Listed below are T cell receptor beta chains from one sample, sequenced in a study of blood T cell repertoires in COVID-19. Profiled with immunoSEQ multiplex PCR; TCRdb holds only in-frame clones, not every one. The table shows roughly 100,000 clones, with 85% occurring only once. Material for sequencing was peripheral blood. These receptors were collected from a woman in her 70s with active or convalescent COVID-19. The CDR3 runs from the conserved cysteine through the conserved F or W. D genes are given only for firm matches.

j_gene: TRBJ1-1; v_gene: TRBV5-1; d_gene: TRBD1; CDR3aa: CASTSGQMNTEAFF
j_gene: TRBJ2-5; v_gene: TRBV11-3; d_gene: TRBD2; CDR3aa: CASSLRLAGRRIRQETQYF
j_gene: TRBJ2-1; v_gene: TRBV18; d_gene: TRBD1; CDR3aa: CASSHRDRGRSSYNEQFF
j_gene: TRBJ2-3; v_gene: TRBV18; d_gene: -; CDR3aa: CASSPDRSDTQYF
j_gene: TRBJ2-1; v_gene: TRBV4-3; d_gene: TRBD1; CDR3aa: CASSLGQGENNEQFF
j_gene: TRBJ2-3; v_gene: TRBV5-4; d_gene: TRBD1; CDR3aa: CASSFSTGVWDTQYF
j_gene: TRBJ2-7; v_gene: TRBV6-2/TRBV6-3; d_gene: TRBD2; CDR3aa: CASSYLAVNYEQYF
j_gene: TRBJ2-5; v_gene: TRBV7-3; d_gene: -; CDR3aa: CASSLDARKTQYF
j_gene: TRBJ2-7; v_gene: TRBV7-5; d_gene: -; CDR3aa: CARSRDRLGEQYF
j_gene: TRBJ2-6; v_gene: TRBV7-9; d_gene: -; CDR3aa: CASSLALAGANVLTF
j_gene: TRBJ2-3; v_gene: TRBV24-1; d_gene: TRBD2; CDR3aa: CATSDPGSSGGPDTQYF
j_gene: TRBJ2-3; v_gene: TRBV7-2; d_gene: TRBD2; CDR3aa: CASSLVGTSGGPRNTQYF
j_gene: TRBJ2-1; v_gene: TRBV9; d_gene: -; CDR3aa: CASSPRPYNEQFF
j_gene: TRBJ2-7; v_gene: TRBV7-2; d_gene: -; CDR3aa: CASSLGLAVYEQYF
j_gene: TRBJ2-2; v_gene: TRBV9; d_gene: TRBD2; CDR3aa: CASSVGLAGNTGELFF
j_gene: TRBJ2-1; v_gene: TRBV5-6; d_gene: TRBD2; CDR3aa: CASSLLLAGGNEQFF
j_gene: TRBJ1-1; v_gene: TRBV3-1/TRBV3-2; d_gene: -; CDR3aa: CASSQSHRQKAHTEAFF
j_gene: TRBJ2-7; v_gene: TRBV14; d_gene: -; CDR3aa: CASSYGLFYEQYF
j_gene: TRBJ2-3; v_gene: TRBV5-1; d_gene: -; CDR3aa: CASSVRTEDTQYF
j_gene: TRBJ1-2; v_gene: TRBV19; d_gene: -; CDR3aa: CASSKQGQTYGYTF
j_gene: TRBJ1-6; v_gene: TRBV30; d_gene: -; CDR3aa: CAWGQGFSNNSPLHF
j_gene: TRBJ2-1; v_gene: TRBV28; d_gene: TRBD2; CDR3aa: CASGLASSNEQFF
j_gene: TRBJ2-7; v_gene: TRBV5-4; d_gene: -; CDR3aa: CASSPRGGAYEQYF
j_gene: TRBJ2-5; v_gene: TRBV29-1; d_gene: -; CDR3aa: CSVVKEGETQYF
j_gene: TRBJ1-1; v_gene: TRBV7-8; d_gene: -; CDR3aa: CASSPRGLASFF
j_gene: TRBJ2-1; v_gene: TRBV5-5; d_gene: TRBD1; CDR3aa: CASSRDRVENNEQFF
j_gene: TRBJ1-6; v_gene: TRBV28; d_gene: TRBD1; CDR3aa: CASSTSGQGGNSPLHF
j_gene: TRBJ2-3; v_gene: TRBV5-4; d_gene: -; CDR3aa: CASSSSTGPDTQYF
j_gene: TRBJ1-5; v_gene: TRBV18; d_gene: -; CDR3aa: CASSPSGGNQPQHF
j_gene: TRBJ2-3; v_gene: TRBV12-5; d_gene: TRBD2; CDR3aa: CASGGRLAGVVDTQYF
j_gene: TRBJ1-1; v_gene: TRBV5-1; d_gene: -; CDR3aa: CASSWGLTNTEAFF
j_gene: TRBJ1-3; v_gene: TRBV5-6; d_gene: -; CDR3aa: CASGEGSGNTIYF
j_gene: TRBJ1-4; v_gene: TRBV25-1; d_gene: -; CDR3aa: CASSGPRSSATNEKLFF
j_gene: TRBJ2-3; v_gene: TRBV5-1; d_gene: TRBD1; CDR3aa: CASSQETGGLDTQYF
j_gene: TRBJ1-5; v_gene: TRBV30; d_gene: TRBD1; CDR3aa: CAWSAGTGSNQPQHF
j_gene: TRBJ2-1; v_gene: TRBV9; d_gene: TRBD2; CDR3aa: CASKAGGGGPYNEQFF
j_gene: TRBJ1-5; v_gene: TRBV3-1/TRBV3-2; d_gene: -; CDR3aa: CASSQGGGGNQPQHF
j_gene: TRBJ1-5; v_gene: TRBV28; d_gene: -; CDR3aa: CASTTTGQSYSNQPQHF
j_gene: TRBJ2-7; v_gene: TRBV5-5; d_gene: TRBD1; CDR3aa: CASSLDAGTGNHF
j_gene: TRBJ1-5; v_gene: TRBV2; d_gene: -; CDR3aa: CASTGVGQPQHF
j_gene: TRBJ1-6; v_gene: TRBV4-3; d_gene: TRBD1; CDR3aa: CASSQELQGPNNNSPLHF
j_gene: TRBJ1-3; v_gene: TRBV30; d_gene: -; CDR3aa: CAWSSGGSGNTIYF
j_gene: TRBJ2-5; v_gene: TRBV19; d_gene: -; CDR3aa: CASSQDRTQETQYF
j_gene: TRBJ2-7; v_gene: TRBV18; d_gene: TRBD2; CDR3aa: CASSQGTSSYEQYF
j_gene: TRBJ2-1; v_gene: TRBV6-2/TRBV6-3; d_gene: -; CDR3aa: CASSYSEGLSSSYNEQFF
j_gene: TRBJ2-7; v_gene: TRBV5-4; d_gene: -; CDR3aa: CASSPGVGGGTTEQYF
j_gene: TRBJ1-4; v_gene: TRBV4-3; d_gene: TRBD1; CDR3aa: CASSQDRGLNRGGTNEKLFF
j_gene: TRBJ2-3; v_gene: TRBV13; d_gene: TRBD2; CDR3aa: CASSLEGETSVQYF